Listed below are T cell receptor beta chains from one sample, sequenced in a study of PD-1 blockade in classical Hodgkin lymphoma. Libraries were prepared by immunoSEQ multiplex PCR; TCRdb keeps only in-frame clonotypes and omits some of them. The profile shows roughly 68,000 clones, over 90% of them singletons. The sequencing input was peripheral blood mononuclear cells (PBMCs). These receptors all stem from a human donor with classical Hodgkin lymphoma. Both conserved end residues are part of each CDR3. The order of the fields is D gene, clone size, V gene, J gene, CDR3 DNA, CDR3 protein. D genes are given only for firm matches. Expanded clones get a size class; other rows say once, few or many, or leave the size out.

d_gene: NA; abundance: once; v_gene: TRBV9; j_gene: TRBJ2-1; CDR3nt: TGTGCCAGCAGCGTAAGATGGGAGACCTACAATGAGCAGTTCTTC; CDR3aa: CASSVRWETYNEQFF
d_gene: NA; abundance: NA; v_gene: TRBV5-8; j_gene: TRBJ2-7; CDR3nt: TGTGCCAGCATTGCACCCTCCTCATCCTACGAGCAGTACTTC; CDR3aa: CASIAPSSSYEQYF
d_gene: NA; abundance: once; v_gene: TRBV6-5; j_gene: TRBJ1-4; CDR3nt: TGTGCCAGCAGTTCCCCTCGACGGACAACTAATGAAAAACTGTTTTTT; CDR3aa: CASSSPRRTTNEKLFF
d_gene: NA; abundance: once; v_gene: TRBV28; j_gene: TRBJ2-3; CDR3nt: TGTGCCAGCAGGGGGACAAATACGCAGTATTTT; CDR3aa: CASRGTNTQYF
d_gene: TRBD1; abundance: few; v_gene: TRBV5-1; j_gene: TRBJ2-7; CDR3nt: TGCGCCAGCAGCGGGTTGCCGGGACAGGGATCCGAGCAGTACTTC; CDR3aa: CASSGLPGQGSEQYF
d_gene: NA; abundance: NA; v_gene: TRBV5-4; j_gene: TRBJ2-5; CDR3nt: TGTGCCAGCAGCTTTGGCTTCCAAGAGACCCAGTACTTC; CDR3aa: CASSFGFQETQYF
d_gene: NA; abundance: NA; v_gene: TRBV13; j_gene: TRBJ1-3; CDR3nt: TGTGCCAGCAGCTTCGGGACCTCTGGAAACACCATATATTTT; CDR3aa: CASSFGTSGNTIYF
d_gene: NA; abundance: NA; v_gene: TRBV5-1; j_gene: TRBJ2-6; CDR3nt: TGCGCCAGCAGCTTGGTTTCTGGGGCCAACGTCCTGACTTTC; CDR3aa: CASSLVSGANVLTF
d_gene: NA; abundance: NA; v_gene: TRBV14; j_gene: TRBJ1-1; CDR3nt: TGTGCCAGCAGCCCTCACATGCAAACTGAAGCTTTCTTT; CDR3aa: CASSPHMQTEAFF
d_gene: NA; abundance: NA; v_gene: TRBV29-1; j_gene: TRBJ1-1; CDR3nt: TGCAGCGTTGTCGGGGCCCTGGGGGCTTTCTTT; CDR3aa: CSVVGALGAFF
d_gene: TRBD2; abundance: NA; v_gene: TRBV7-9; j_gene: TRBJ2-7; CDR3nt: TGTGCCAGCAGCCATGGGCTAGCGGGAGACGAGCAGTACTTC; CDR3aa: CASSHGLAGDEQYF
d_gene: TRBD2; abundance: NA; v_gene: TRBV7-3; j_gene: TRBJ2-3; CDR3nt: TGTGCCAGCAGCTTAGTCTCTAGCGGGGATCAGTATTTT; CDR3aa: CASSLVSSGDQYF
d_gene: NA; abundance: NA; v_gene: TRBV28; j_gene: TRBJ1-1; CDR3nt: TGTGCCACGTCCCTGATGGACACTGAAGCTTTCTTT; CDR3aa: CATSLMDTEAFF
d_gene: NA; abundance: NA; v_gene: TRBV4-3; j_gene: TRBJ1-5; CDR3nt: TGCGCCAGCAGCCGTTTCCTAGCGAATCAGCCCCAGCATTTT; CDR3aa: CASSRFLANQPQHF
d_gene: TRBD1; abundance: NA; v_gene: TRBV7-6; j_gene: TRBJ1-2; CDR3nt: TGTGCCAGCAGCTCATCACGGACAGGTGTAAACTATGGCTACACCTTC; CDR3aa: CASSSSRTGVNYGYTF
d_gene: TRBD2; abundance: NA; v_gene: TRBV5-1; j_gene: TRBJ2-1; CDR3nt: TGCGCCAGCAGCTTGACGCCGGGACTAGAGGCCAACAATGAGCAGTTCTTC; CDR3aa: CASSLTPGLEANNEQFF
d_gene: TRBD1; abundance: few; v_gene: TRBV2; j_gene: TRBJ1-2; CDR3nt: TGTGCCACCACTCCAGGACAGGGCGGTGGCTACACCTTC; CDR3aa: CATTPGQGGGYTF
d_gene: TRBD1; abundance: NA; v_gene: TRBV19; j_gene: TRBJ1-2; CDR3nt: TGTGCCAGTACCCCTTGGGACAGGGAGACTAACTATGGCTACACCTTC; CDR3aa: CASTPWDRETNYGYTF
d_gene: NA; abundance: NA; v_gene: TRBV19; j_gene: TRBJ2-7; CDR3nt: TGTGCCAGTAGTAAAGGGTACGAGCAGTACTTC; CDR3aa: CASSKGYEQYF
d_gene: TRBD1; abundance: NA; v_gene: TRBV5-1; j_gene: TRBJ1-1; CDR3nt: TGCGCCAGCAGCTTGGTTGGGACAGGTGCTAACACTGAAGCTTTCTTT; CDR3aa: CASSLVGTGANTEAFF
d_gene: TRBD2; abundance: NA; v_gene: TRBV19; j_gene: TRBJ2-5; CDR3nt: TGTGCCAGTAGTATCCCCCTAGCGGGGACACAAGAGACCCAGTACTTC; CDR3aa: CASSIPLAGTQETQYF
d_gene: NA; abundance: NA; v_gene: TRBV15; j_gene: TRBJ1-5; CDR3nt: TGTGCCACCAGCAGAGATGGGGGGATAAGGAAGTATAGCAATCAGCCCCAGCATTTT; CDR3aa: CATSRDGGIRKYSNQPQHF
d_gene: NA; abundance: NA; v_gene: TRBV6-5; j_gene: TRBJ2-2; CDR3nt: TGTGCCAGCAGACGGCCAGGGGTGGAAACCGGGGAGCTGTTTTTT; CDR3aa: CASRRPGVETGELFF
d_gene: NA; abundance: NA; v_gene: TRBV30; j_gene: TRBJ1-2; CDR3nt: TGTGCCTGGAGTGTACCCTGGGGAAGGGGCTACACCTTC; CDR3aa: CAWSVPWGRGYTF
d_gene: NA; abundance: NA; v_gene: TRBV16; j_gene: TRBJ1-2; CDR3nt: TGTGCCAGCAGCCCATTAGGTCAAGGGGGGAGCGGCTACACCTTC; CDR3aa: CASSPLGQGGSGYTF
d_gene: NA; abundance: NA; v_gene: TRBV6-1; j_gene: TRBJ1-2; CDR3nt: TGTGCCAGCAGTGAAATTGGGGACATGAGGTACACCTTC; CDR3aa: CASSEIGDMRYTF
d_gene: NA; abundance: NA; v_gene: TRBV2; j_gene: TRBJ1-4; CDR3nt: TGTGCCAGCAGTTACAGGGTTGGGGAAAAACTGTTTTTT; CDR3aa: CASSYRVGEKLFF
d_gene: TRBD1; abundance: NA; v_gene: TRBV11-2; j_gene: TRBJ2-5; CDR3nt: TGTGCCAGCAGACGTCCGGGACAGGGGCGAGAGACCCAGTACTTC; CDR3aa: CASRRPGQGRETQYF
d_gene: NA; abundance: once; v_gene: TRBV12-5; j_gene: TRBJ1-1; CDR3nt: TGTGCTAGTGGTTTGGGGGCTAACACTGAAGCTTTCTTT; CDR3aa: CASGLGANTEAFF
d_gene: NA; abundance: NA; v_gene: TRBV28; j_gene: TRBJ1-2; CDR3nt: TGTGCCAGCAGGGGGGACTATGGCTACACCTTC; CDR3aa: CASRGDYGYTF
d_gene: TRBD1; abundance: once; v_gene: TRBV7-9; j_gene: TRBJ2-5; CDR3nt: TGTGCCAGCAGCTTCCACGGGACAGCGCAAGAGACCCAGTACTTC; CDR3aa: CASSFHGTAQETQYF
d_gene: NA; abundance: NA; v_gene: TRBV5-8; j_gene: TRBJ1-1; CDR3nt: TGTGCCAGCAGCTCCTTAGTAGGGGACTGGGCTTTCTTT; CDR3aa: CASSSLVGDWAFF
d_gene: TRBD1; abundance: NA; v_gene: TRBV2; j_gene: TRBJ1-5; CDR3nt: TGTGCCAGCAGTACCGGGACAGGGGGCGGCCAGCCCCAGCATTTT; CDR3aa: CASSTGTGGGQPQHF
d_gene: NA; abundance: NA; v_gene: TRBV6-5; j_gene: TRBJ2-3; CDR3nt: TGTGCCAGCAAAAAGGACTTCACAGATACGCAGTATTTT; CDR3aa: CASKKDFTDTQYF
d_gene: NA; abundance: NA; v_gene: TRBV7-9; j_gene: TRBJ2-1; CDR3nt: TGTGCCAGCAGCCCAGGTCGGGCAGTCCACAATGAGCAGTTCTTC; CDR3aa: CASSPGRAVHNEQFF
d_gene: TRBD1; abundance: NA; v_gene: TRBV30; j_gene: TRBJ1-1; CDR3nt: TGTGCCTGGAGGGCCCGACAGGGGTTGGTGAACACTGAAGCTTTCTTT; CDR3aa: CAWRARQGLVNTEAFF
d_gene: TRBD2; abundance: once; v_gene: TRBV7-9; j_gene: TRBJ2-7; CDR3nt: TGTGCCAGCAGCTTTGTGCTAGCGGGAGTCTACGAGCAGTACTTC; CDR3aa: CASSFVLAGVYEQYF
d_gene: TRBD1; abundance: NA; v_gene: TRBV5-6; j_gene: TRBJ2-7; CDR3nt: TGTGCCAGCAGCTTAGACAGGGGCTACGAGCAGTACTTC; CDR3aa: CASSLDRGYEQYF
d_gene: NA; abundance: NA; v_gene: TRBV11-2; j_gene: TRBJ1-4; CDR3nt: TGTGCCAGCAGCCAAACGCCCGGCCTTAATGAAAAACTGTTTTTT; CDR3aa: CASSQTPGLNEKLFF
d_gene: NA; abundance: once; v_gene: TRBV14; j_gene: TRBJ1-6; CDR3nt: TGTGCCAGCAGCCCCCAGGGTTCACCCCTCCACTTT; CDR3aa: CASSPQGSPLHF
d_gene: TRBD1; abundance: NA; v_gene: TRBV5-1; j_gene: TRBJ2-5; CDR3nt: TGCGCCAGCAGCTTTGGGACAGGCAAAGAGACCCAGTACTTC; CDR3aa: CASSFGTGKETQYF
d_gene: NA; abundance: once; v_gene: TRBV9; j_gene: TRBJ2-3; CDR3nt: TGTGCCAGCAGCGTCCGAGGCGCGGATACGCAGTATTTT; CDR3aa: CASSVRGADTQYF
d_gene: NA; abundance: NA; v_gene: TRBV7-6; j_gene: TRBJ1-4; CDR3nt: TGTGCCAGCAGCTTAGAGGGGGCAACTAATGAAAAACTGTTTTTT; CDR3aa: CASSLEGATNEKLFF
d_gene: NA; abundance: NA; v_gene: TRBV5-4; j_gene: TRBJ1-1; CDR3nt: TGTGCCAGCAGCTTGGAAGGGGTCGGGTTCACTGAAGCTTTCTTT; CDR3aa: CASSLEGVGFTEAFF
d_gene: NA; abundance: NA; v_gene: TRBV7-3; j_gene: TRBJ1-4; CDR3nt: TGTGCCAGCAGCTTAAGAGTTAATGAAAAACTGTTTTTT; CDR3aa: CASSLRVNEKLFF
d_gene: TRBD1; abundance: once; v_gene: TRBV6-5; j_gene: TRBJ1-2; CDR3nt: TGTGCCAGCCGGACAGGGGGCTATGGCTACACCTTC; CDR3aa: CASRTGGYGYTF
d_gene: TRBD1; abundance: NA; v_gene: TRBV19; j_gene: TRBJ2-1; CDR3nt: TGTGCCAGTAGTAAACAGGGGTGGGATGAGCAGTTCTTC; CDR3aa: CASSKQGWDEQFF
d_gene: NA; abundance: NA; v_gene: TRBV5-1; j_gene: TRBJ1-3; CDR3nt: TGCGCCAGCAGCTTCATGGGCAGTTCTGGAAACACCATATATTTT; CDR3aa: CASSFMGSSGNTIYF
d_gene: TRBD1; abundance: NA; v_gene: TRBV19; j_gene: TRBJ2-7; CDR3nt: TGTGCCAGTAGCCAGGGGGAGTACGAGCAGTACTTC; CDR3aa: CASSQGEYEQYF
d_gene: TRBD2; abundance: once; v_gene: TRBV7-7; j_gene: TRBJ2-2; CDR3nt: TGTGCCAGCAGCTTAGCCGGGGGGGCCGGGGAGCTGTTTTTT; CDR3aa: CASSLAGGAGELFF
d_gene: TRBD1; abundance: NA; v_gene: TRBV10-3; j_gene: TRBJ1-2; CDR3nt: TGTGCCATCCCATCGAAGTTGACAGGGATAAACTATGGCTACACCTTC; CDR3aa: CAIPSKLTGINYGYTF
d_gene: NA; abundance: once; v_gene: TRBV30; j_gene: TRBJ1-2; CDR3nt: TGTGCCTGGAGTGTAAAGGGAGGTGGTGGCTACACCTTC; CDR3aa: CAWSVKGGGGYTF
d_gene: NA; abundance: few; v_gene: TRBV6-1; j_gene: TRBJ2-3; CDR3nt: TGTGCCAGCAGTGAGGGGAGATGGGATACGCAGTATTTT; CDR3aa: CASSEGRWDTQYF
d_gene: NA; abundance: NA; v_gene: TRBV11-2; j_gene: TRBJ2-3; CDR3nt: TGTGCCAGCAGCTTAAATTATCTAGCCCACCAGTATTTT; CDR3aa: CASSLNYLAHQYF
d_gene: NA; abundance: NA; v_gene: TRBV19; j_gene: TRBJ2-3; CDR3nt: TGTGCCAGTAGTTACGGAGGGACCACAGATACGCAGTATTTT; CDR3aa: CASSYGGTTDTQYF
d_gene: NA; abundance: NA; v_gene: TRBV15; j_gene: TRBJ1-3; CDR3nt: TGTGCCACCGAAGAGGACCTCTCTGGAAACACCATATATTTT; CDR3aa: CATEEDLSGNTIYF
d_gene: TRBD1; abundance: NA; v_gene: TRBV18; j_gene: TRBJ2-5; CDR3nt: TGTGCCAGCTCACGTGGGGACAGGGGTCCGGAGACCCAGTACTTC; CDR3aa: CASSRGDRGPETQYF